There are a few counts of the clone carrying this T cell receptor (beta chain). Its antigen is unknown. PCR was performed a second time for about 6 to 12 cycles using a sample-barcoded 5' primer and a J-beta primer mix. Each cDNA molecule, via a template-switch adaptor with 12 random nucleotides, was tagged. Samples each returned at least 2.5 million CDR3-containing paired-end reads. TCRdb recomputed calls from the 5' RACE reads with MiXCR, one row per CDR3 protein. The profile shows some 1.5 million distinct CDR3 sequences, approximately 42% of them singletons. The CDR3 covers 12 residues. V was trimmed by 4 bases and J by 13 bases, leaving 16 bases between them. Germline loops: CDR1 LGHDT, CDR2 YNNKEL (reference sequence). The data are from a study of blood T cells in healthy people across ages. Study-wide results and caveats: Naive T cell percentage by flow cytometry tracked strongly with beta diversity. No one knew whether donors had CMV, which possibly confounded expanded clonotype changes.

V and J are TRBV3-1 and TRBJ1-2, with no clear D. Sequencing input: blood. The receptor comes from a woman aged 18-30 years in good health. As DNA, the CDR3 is TGTGCCAGCAGCCTCCCCGGGGTCGGCCGCACCTTC. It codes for CASSLPGVGRTF.